Listed below are T cell receptor beta chains from one sample, sequenced in a study of blood T cell repertoires in COVID-19. Only in-frame clones appear in the TCRdb table, and some are missing; sequencing was by immunoSEQ multiplex PCR. Of about 340,000 clones detected, 85% to 90% appear once; the ten largest clones hold just under 7.5%. Source material: peripheral blood. These receptor sequences come from a woman in her seventies with COVID-19, enrolled during active disease. Both conserved end residues are part of each CDR3. D genes are given only for firm matches. A row's size may be missing; if present it is once, few, many or a size class.

.	.	TRBV27	TRBJ2-7	TGTGCCAGCAGTACATGGACACTGAGCTCCTACGAGCAGTACTTC	CASSTWTLSSYEQYF
TRBD1	.	TRBV24-1	TRBJ1-4	TGTGCCACCAGTGTTGGGACAGGGGGCGTTGAAAAACTGTTTTTT	CATSVGTGGVEKLFF
TRBD1	.	TRBV28	TRBJ1-2	TGTGCCACCTCAGGGGGGACAGGGAGTCGCTACGGCTACACCTTC	CATSGGTGSRYGYTF
.	.	TRBV19	TRBJ1-3	TGTGCCAGTAGTATTACCCTCCGCCGGGTCCCTGGAGACACCATATATTTT	CASSITLRRVPGDTIYF
TRBD1	few	TRBV3-1/TRBV3-2	TRBJ2-7	TGTGCCAGCAGCCAAGATTGGACAGGCGCCTCCTACGAGCAGTACTTC	CASSQDWTGASYEQYF
TRBD1	.	TRBV3-1/TRBV3-2	TRBJ1-6	TGTGCCAGCAGCCCTGAGGAGGGGGCCTACTCACCCCTCCACTTT	CASSPEEGAYSPLHF
TRBD1	.	TRBV2	TRBJ2-5	TGTGCCAGCAGCGAATTGACAGGGGGATTAGGAGAGACCCAGTACTTC	CASSELTGGLGETQYF
.	few	TRBV7-2	TRBJ1-1	TGTGCCAGCAGCTTTTCTTTTCGACAGGACACTGAAGCTTTCTTT	CASSFSFRQDTEAFF
.	.	TRBV7-2	TRBJ1-2	TGTGCCAGCAGCTTAGCGCAGGGTCTTAACTATGGCTACACCTTC	CASSLAQGLNYGYTF
TRBD1	.	TRBV11-2	TRBJ2-1	TGTGCCAGCAGCTCACAGGGGTCCACATTCAATGAGCAGTTCTTC	CASSSQGSTFNEQFF
TRBD1	.	TRBV9	TRBJ1-6	TGTGCCAGCAGCGTAGAGCTGGACAGGACCCTCCACTTT	CASSVELDRTLHF
.	few	TRBV5-1	TRBJ1-1	TGCGCCAGCAGCTTGGTTCCAGGGCGGTTAACTGAAGCTTTCTTT	CASSLVPGRLTEAFF
TRBD1	.	TRBV2	TRBJ1-5	TGTGCCAGCATGGGGACAGGACGGGGCAATCAGCCCCAGCATTTT	CASMGTGRGNQPQHF
TRBD1	.	TRBV28	TRBJ1-5	TGTGCCAGCAGTTTGCTGGACAGGGCCCGCAATCAGCCCCAGCATTTT	CASSLLDRARNQPQHF
.	.	TRBV5-6	TRBJ1-2	TGTGCCAGCAGCCCGGGTAGTTATGGCTACACCTTC	CASSPGSYGYTF